These 28 T cell receptor beta chains came from one sample sequenced in a study of cytomegalovirus exposure and HLA in healthy donors. The primer mix had 60 Vbeta and 13 Jbeta primers. Repertoires were generated with immunoSEQ multiplex PCR, while TCRdb's copy carries only in-frame clones and drops some. Counted here are about 110,000 clones, more than 60% occurring once; the ten biggest clones make up 2% to 3%. The sequencing input was PBMCs. The receptors were gathered from a man aged 40-50 years in good health and CMV-seronegative.

This clone was seen only once. V is TRBV7-8 and J is TRBJ2-1; no definite D call. The CDR3 length is 11 residues. The germline V and J ends were trimmed by 5 bases and 9 bases, with 8 bases remaining between them. The germline V gene encodes CDR1 SGHVS and CDR2 FQNEAQ. CDR3 DNA: TGTGCCAGCAGCGTTGTTAGTGAGCAGTTCTTC. This codes for CASSVVSEQFF.

The rearrangement uses TRBV5-1 and TRBJ2-7; 7 nucleotides agree with TRBD1. Germline CDR1 is SGHRS and CDR2 is YFSETQ. The CDR3 extends over 14 amino acids. J gave up 0 bases and V 1 base, and 1 base lay outside the gene matches. DNA of the CDR3: TGCGCCAGCAGCTTGAGGGGGCTCTCCTACGAGCAGTACTTC. It translates to CASSLRGLSYEQYF.

This clone was seen a few times. This chain links TRBV7-9 with TRBJ1-5, with D possibly TRBD1 on 6 matching bases. This CDR3 is built from 14 residues. Germline V gene sequence: CDR1 SEHNR, CDR2 FQNEAQ (reference sequence). V was clipped by 2 bases and J by 4 bases, with 9 bases between them. Written as DNA, the CDR3 is TGTGCCAGCAGCTTAAGTGACAGGAATCAGCCCCAGCATTTT. Its translation is CASSLSDRNQPQHF. Drawing the rest from reference TRBV7-9 and TRBJ1-5, the complete variable domain is DTGVSQNPRHKITKRGQNVTFRCDPISEHNRLYWYRQTLGQGPEFLTYFQNEAQLEKSRLLSDRFSAERPKGSFSTLEIQRTEQGDSAMYLCASSLSDRNQPQHFGDGTRLSIL.

This clone was picked up one time. The V call is TRBV12-5, the J call TRBJ1-6; TRBD1 agrees at 7 bases. The CDR3 is 17 amino acids. V shed 6 bases, J shed 5 bases, and the junction held 13 bases outside the gene matches. From germline, CDR1 is LGHNT and CDR2 FRNRAP. The CDR3 DNA follows: TGTGCTAGTGGGCGACGGACAGGCCTTGGCCATAATTCACCCCTCCACTTT. Amino acids: CASGRRTGLGHNSPLHF.

This clone turned up a few times. The J gene is TRBJ1-3, the V gene TRBV5-6; maybe TRBD1 (6 bases). The V gene lost 3 bases and the J gene lost 0 bases, with 7 bases spanning the gap. Germline V gene data show CDR1 as SGHDT and CDR2 as YYEEEE. The CDR3 consists of 14 residues. This chain's CDR3 is CASSWTASGNTIYF. Written as DNA, the CDR3 is TGTGCCAGCAGCTGGACAGCCTCTGGAAACACCATATATTTT.

The chain has TRBV10-3 and TRBJ2-3, with TRBD2 matching 8 bases. V shed 7 bases, J shed 0 bases, and the junction held 0 bases outside the gene matches. The CDR3 extends over 13 amino acids. CDR1 is ENHRY, CDR2 SYGVKD, per germline. The chain's CDR3 is CAITSGSTDTQYF. For the CDR3, the DNA is TGTGCCATCACTAGCGGGAGCACAGATACGCAGTATTTT.

The gene calls are TRBV19 and TRBJ2-1; D uncertain. Germline V CDR1 and CDR2: LNHDA, SQIVND (reference sequence). The CDR3 has 12 residues. V lost 5 bases, J lost 6 bases, and 8 bases lay in between. The CDR3 DNA is TGTGCCAGTAGTCCAGTTCCCAATGAGCAGTTCTTC. Its protein is CASSPVPNEQFF.

This clone was detected only a few times. The chain couples TRBV7-8 to TRBJ2-5; TRBD2 agrees at 13 bases. The CDR3 totals 15 residues. Germline CDR1 is SGHVS and CDR2 is FQNEAQ. J lost 5 bases, V lost 5 bases, and 5 bases had no gene match. CDR3 DNA: TGTGCCAGCAGCAGGGGACTAGCGGGGCCGGAGACCCAGTACTTC. It translates to CASSRGLAGPETQYF.

This clone was counted a few times. The chain has TRBV10-3 and TRBJ2-7; the D is unclear. The CDR3 has 14 residues. Per germline, CDR1 ENHRY and CDR2 SYGVKD. The V end lost 3 bases, the J end lost 0 bases, and 9 bases lay between the germline ends. The CDR3 loop is CAISDRHSSYEQYF. The CDR3 DNA follows: TGTGCCATCAGTGATAGACACAGCTCCTACGAGCAGTACTTC.

This clone was seen just once. Distinct nucleotide sequences in the sample also encode this CDR3. V gene TRBV18 combines with J gene TRBJ1-1; D remains unclear. With 6 bases removed from V and 8 bases from J, the gap between germline ends came to 10 bases. This CDR3 has 11 residues. In germline, CDR1 is KGHSH, CDR2 LQKENI. Here the CDR3 reads CASSPRREAFF. DNA of the CDR3: TGTGCCAGCTCCCCCCGTAGAGAAGCTTTCTTT.

This chain uses TRBV7-9 with TRBJ1-2, with D unresolved. V was trimmed by 3 bases and J by 6 bases, leaving 8 bases between them. This CDR3 is built from 12 residues. Per the germline V gene, CDR1 is SEHNR and CDR2 is FQNEAQ (reference sequence). In DNA, the CDR3 is TGTGCCAGCAGCTTCGGTGATGATGGCTACACCTTC. It codes for CASSFGDDGYTF.

The genes are TRBV6-1 and TRBJ1-4, with D unclear. In germline, CDR1 is MNHNS, CDR2 SASEGT. The CDR3 covers 12 residues. The V end was cut by 2 bases, the J end by 13 bases, with 11 bases between. CDR3 amino acids: CASSERGVRLFF. CDR3 DNA: TGTGCCAGCAGTGAACGGGGTGTGCGACTGTTTTTT.

This chain uses TRBV4-1 with TRBJ2-7; possible D gene TRBD2, 5 bases. This CDR3 has 12 residues. Trimming left V 0 bases short and J 7 bases short, with 7 bases between. The V gene's germline CDR1 is MGHRA and CDR2 YSYEKL. CDR3 sequence: CASSQDGVEQYF. DNA of the CDR3: TGCGCCAGCAGCCAAGACGGGGTAGAGCAGTACTTC.

The chain links TRBV18 to TRBJ1-1; D may be TRBD1 (5 bases). The CDR3 extends over 14 amino acids. Germline loops: CDR1 KGHSH, CDR2 LQKENI. The V gene lost 5 bases and the J gene lost 10 bases, with 20 bases spanning the gap. CDR3 nucleotide sequence: TGTGCCAGCTCAACTCCGGGCCTCAAAGGGGCAGCTTTCTTT. This encodes CASSTPGLKGAAFF.

This chain joins TRBV28 and TRBJ2-5; D not resolved. Germline V gives CDR1 MDHEN, CDR2 SYDVKM. V lost 4 bases and J 5 bases, leaving 5 bases between the germline ends. The CDR3 sequence is 11 residues long. The CDR3 sequence: CASSSEETQYF. The DNA for the CDR3 is TGTGCCAGCAGTTCTGAGGAGACCCAGTACTTC.

The chain employs TRBV4-1 and TRBJ2-5, with 12 bases aligning to TRBD2. This CDR3 comprises 16 residues. The J segment lost 5 bases and the V segment lost 1 base, leaving 5 bases of the junction unmatched. Germline V lookup: CDR1 MGHRA, CDR2 YSYEKL. The CDR3 DNA reads as TGCGCCAGCAGCCAAGCGACTAGCGGGGGCGGCGAGACCCAGTACTTC. Amino acids: CASSQATSGGGETQYF.

This clone was picked up a small number of times. The chain recombines TRBV19 with TRBJ2-1, with a tentative D call TRBD1 (7 bases). The CDR3 is made up of 14 amino acids. Trimming removed 6 bases from V and 8 bases from J, with 17 bases in between. Germline assignment: CDR1 LNHDA and CDR2 SQIVND (reference sequence). CDR3: CASRRDSLEYEQFF. As DNA, the CDR3 is TGTGCCAGTAGGCGGGACAGCCTAGAGTATGAGCAGTTCTTC.

This clone showed up just a few times. This chain links TRBV12-5 with TRBJ1-1; 7 bases align to TRBD1. J was trimmed by 1 base and V by 0 bases; bases with no gene match: 2. Germline CDR1 and CDR2: LGHNT and FRNRAP. The CDR3 is 15 amino acids. This CDR3 is CASGLVGQENTEAFF. The CDR3 DNA is TGTGCTAGTGGTTTGGTAGGACAGGAGAACACTGAAGCTTTCTTT.

The chain links TRBV2 to TRBJ1-1; D is possibly TRBD1 (5 bases). Germline V gene sequence: CDR1 SNHLY, CDR2 FYNNEI. The V gene lost 6 bases and the J gene lost 4 bases, with 18 bases spanning the gap. The CDR3 extends over 15 amino acids. Here the CDR3 reads CASRLDSLLGTEAFF. In DNA form, the CDR3 reads TGTGCCAGCAGGTTAGACAGCCTTTTAGGCACTGAAGCTTTCTTT.

The rearrangement joins TRBV14 to TRBJ2-7; D is uncertain. This CDR3 contains 12 residues. CDR1 SGHDN and CDR2 FVKESK come from the germline V gene. V was cut by 2 bases and J by 3 bases, with 5 bases left in between. This CDR3 reads CASSQSSYEQYF. The CDR3 coding sequence is TGTGCCAGCAGCCAATCTAGCTACGAGCAGTACTTC.

This chain uses TRBV29-1 with TRBJ1-1; D is ambiguous. CDR1 SQVTM and CDR2 ANQGSEA come from the germline V gene. The CDR3 is 13 amino acids. Trimming removed 4 bases from V and 4 bases from J, with 13 bases in between. CDR3 in amino acids: CSVASLLPTEAFF. The CDR3 DNA is TGCAGCGTTGCTTCCTTACTCCCCACTGAAGCTTTCTTT.

The V call is TRBV19, the J call TRBJ1-4, with 8 bases aligning to TRBD1. With V trimmed by 1 base and J by 7 bases, 5 bases remained unmatched. CDR3 size: 15 residues. Germline lookup yields CDR1 LNHDA and CDR2 SQIVND (reference sequence). DNA for the CDR3: TGTGCCAGTAGTATAGCGGCAACAGGGGGTGAAAAACTGTTTTTT. This gives the protein CASSIAATGGEKLFF.

The count of this clone is one. The rearrangement links TRBV5-4 to TRBJ1-1; 9 bases align to TRBD1. Germline trimming cut 4 bases from V and 0 bases from J; bases unmatched to any gene: 4. CDR3 size: 15 residues. The germline V gene has CDR1 SGHNT and CDR2 YYREEE (reference sequence). CDR3 in amino acids: CASSNGQGMNTEAFF. The CDR3 bases are TGTGCCAGCAGCAACGGACAGGGGATGAACACTGAAGCTTTCTTT.

The chain employs TRBV2 and TRBJ2-1, with TRBD2 matching over 7 bases. After removal of 7 bases from V and 0 bases from J, the junction contained 9 bases not matched to a gene. Germline CDR1 and CDR2: SNHLY and FYNNEI. This CDR3 spans 16 amino acids. The CDR3 coding sequence is TGTGCCAGCATCTTGCTAGCGGCGGTCTCCTACAATGAGCAGTTCTTC. Residues: CASILLAAVSYNEQFF.

This CDR3 reads CASSSAGAPDTIYF. For the CDR3, the DNA is TGTGCCAGCTCATCCGCAGGGGCTCCGGACACCATATATTTT. The chain joins TRBV18 to TRBJ1-3; possibly TRBD1 for D (6 bases). CDR1 and CDR2 (germline): KGHSH, LQKENI. The length of the CDR3 is 14 residues. Trimming removed 5 bases from V and 8 bases from J, with 16 bases in between.

The chain uses TRBV5-1 and TRBJ1-4; the D is unclear. The ends were cut back, 4 bases at V and 8 bases at J, with 12 bases in the middle. The CDR3 totals 13 residues. Germline V CDR1 and CDR2: SGHRS, YFSETQ. The chain's CDR3 is CASSPRTGEKLFF. CDR3 coding DNA: TGCGCCAGCAGCCCAAGGACGGGGGAAAAACTGTTTTTT. The full variable domain, with the rest looked up from reference TRBV5-1 and TRBJ1-4, is KAGVTQTPRYLIKTRGQQVTLSCSPISGHRSVSWYQQTPGQGLQFLFEYFSETQRNKGNFPGRFSGRQFSNSRSEMNVSTLELGDSALYLCASSPRTGEKLFFGSGTQLSVL.

The chain has TRBV28 and TRBJ1-1; D is uncertain. Trimming removed 5 bases at V and 10 bases at J, with 17 bases between. Germline assignment: CDR1 MDHEN and CDR2 SYDVKM. The CDR3 length is 13 residues. CDR3 protein: CASSGSGGRTAFF. The CDR3 bases are TGTGCCAGCAGTGGGAGCGGTGGCCGGACAGCTTTCTTT.

This clone was seen only a few times. V is TRBV2 and J is TRBJ1-1; 8 bases agree with TRBD1. Germline CDR1 is SNHLY and CDR2 is FYNNEI. The CDR3 consists of 16 residues. V trimming: 4 bases; J trimming: 3 bases; junction bases outside the gene matches: 10. The CDR3 DNA reads TGTGCCAGCAGTGGGGGCAGGGGGCGGCTGTACACTGAAGCTTTCTTT. Translated, it gives CASSGGRGRLYTEAFF.